The 23 T cell receptor beta chains in this list originate from one sample, sequenced in a study of T-cell reconstitution after alpha-beta-depleted transplantation in children. Unique molecular identifiers were incorporated into the prepared TCRbeta library. A single record per CDR3 protein comes from TCRdb applying MiXCR to the PCR reads. The sample yields around 530,000 distinct CDR3 sequences, approximately 32% seen once. The sample was PBMCs from the stem cell graft donor, taken from the stem cell graft. The receptors were gathered from a human donor who donated a stem cell graft to a child with aplastic anemia.

This rearrangement joins TRBV12-3 or TRBV12-4 to TRBJ1-4, with D tentatively TRBD1 (6 bases). There are 14 residues in the CDR3. Trimming removed 10 bases at V and 8 bases at J, with 20 bases between. The CDR3 DNA follows: TGTGCCACCTCACAGGGATTCGTCGACGAAAAACTGTTTTTT. Translation gives CATSQGFVDEKLFF.

J is TRBJ1-1 and V is TRBV5-1; D not resolved. CDR3 length equals 16 residues. Trimming removed 0 bases at V and 0 bases at J, with 12 bases between. From germline, CDR1 is SGHRS and CDR2 YFSETQ. The CDR3 loop is CASSLEGPFMNTEAFF. CDR3 coding DNA: TGCGCCAGCAGCTTGGAAGGCCCCTTTATGAACACTGAAGCTTTCTTT.

The rearrangement joins TRBV7-2 to TRBJ2-7; 8 bases fit TRBD1. This CDR3 has 15 amino acids. Unmatched junction bases numbered 9, after V lost 4 bases and J lost 4 bases. Germline CDR1 and CDR2: SGHTA and FQGNSA. CDR3 DNA sequence: TGTGCCAGCAGCTCCCGGACAGGGACCCCTTACGAGCAGTACTTC. This gives the protein CASSSRTGTPYEQYF.

The chain links TRBV29-1 to TRBJ2-1, with 13 nucleotides matching TRBD2. Trimming took 2 bases from V and 9 from J; bases not matched to a gene: 10. The CDR3 loop spans 16 amino acids. Germline assignment: CDR1 SQVTM and CDR2 ANQGSEA. The CDR3 region has the DNA TGCAGCGTTGAACCAAAAGGACTAGCGGGAGCCGGTGAGCAGTTCTTC. It encodes CSVEPKGLAGAGEQFF.

This clonotype has just a few counts. This sequence joins TRBV7-9 and TRBJ1-1; TRBD1 agrees at 7 bases. Looked up from germline, CDR1 is SEHNR and CDR2 is FQNEAQ (reference sequence). The CDR3 covers 16 residues. V was clipped by 5 bases and J by 3 bases; unmatched bases: 12. CDR3 nucleotides: TGTGCCAGCAGCCCCCAACGACAGGGTCTGGACACTGAAGCTTTCTTT. Its protein product is CASSPQRQGLDTEAFF.

The rearrangement links TRBV7-2 to TRBJ2-1; tentatively, D is TRBD2 (6 bases). This CDR3 has 15 residues. CDR1 and CDR2 from the germline V gene are SGHTA and FQGNSA. The V end lost 4 bases, the J end lost 4 bases, and 14 bases lay between the germline ends. The CDR3 here is CASSWRRDWYNEQFF. The DNA for the CDR3 is TGTGCCAGCAGCTGGAGGAGGGACTGGTACAATGAGCAGTTCTTC. The full variable domain, its missing parts supplied by reference TRBV7-2 and TRBJ2-1, is GAGVSQSPSNKVTEKGKDVELRCDPISGHTALYWYRQSLGQGLEFLIYFQGNSAPDKSGLPSDRFSAERTGGSVSTLTIQRTQQEDSAVYLCASSWRRDWYNEQFFGPGTRLTVL.

This clonotype has only a few counts. The genes are TRBV20-1 and TRBJ1-4; D gene uncertain. This CDR3 comprises 15 residues. The germline gives CDR1 DFQATT, CDR2 SNEGSKA (reference sequence). Trimming cost V 1 base and J 0 bases, with 9 bases left between them. The CDR3 is CSARAFDATNEKLFF. CDR3 sequence (DNA): TGCAGTGCTAGAGCTTTCGATGCAACTAATGAAAAACTGTTTTTT.

This clonotype was observed a few times. This rearrangement joins TRBV18 to TRBJ2-7, with 8 bases that match TRBD2. V trimming: 5 bases; J trimming: 0 bases; junction bases outside the gene matches: 9. Germline V CDR1 and CDR2: KGHSH, LQKENI. This CDR3 contains 16 residues. For the CDR3, the DNA is TGTGCCAGCTCATCCACTGTAGCGGGATCCTCCTACGAGCAGTACGTC. This encodes CASSSTVAGSSYEQYV.

This clonotype turned up a few times. J is TRBJ1-1 and V is TRBV12-3 or TRBV12-4; D not resolved. With 3 bases removed from V and 3 bases from J, the gap between germline ends came to 14 bases. The CDR3 sequence is 15 residues long. The CDR3 sequence is CASSFFEVLDTEAFF. The DNA of the CDR3 is TGTGCCAGCAGTTTTTTTGAGGTACTGGACACTGAAGCTTTCTTT.

This clonotype was seen only a few times. The V call is TRBV20-1, the J call TRBJ1-2; the D is unclear. This CDR3 spans 14 amino acids. Germline assignment: CDR1 DFQATT and CDR2 SNEGSKA (reference sequence). Trimming removed 0 bases at V and 8 bases at J, with 16 bases between. CDR3 in DNA: TGCAGTGCTAGAGATCGTAGAGGGAGCGGAGGCTACACCTTC. Protein: CSARDRRGSGGYTF.

This chain links TRBV5-6 with TRBJ2-7; 8 bases line up with TRBD2. Germline V CDR1 and CDR2: SGHDT, YYEEEE. The CDR3 totals 16 residues. J gave up 3 bases and V 2 bases, and 10 bases lay outside the gene matches. The CDR3 protein is CASSLNSGNGFYEQYF. The CDR3, as DNA: TGTGCCAGCAGCTTAAATAGCGGGAACGGTTTCTACGAGCAGTACTTC.

The rearrangement uses TRBV29-1 and TRBJ1-1; weak D call: TRBD1 (5 bases). The CDR3 runs to 15 residues. The V gene lost 3 bases and the J gene lost 0 bases, with 14 bases spanning the gap. CDR1 and CDR2 from the germline V gene are SQVTM and ANQGSEA. The CDR3 coding sequence is TGCAGCGTTGATCTACGACAGACAATGAACACTGAAGCTTTCTTT. Its translation is CSVDLRQTMNTEAFF.

This clonotype was detected a few times. The chain employs TRBV5-1 and TRBJ2-1; D call uncertain. The CDR3 totals 17 residues. The V gene lost 2 bases and the J gene lost 2 bases, with 17 bases spanning the gap. Germline lookup yields CDR1 SGHRS and CDR2 YFSETQ. The CDR3 nucleotides are TGCGCCAGCAGCTTCCCTTTAACGCGCACAACCTACAATGAGCAGTTCTTC. Translation gives CASSFPLTRTTYNEQFF.

This chain joins TRBV5-6 and TRBJ2-7, with D maybe TRBD2 (6 bases). The germline CDR1 and CDR2 sequences are SGHDT and YYEEEE. The CDR3 spans 14 residues. V lost 3 bases and J lost 3, with 13 bases in between. This CDR3 is CASSSGGRYYEQYV. The CDR3 coding sequence is TGTGCCAGCAGCTCCGGGGGACGTTACTACGAGCAGTACGTC.

The gene calls are TRBV7-3 and TRBJ2-1, with 7 positions matching TRBD2. V lost 8 bases and J lost 7; bases outside the gene matches: 8. CDR3 length: 13 residues. Looked up from germline, CDR1 is SGHTA and CDR2 is FQGTGA. The CDR3 protein is CASRSGAGNEQFF. CDR3 nucleotide sequence: TGTGCCAGCCGGAGCGGGGCGGGGAATGAGCAGTTCTTC.

The CDR3 here is CASSTSRNTEAFF. CDR3 nucleotides: TGTGCCAGCAGCACTTCAAGGAACACTGAAGCTTTCTTT. The rearrangement joins TRBV7-2 to TRBJ1-1; D call uncertain. Germline CDR1 SGHTA, CDR2 FQGNSA. The CDR3 extends over 13 amino acids. V dropped 5 bases and J dropped 1 base, with 8 bases sitting between them.

This chain uses TRBV5-1 with TRBJ2-1, with unresolved D. Germline V lookup: CDR1 SGHRS, CDR2 YFSETQ. Trimming left V 1 base short and J 5 bases short, with 7 bases between. The CDR3 consists of 13 residues. DNA of the CDR3: TGCGCCAGCAGCTTGAGACCACACAATGAGCAGTTCTTC. This encodes CASSLRPHNEQFF.

The chain carries TRBV4-3 and TRBJ2-2; D not resolved. Germline V gives CDR1 LGHNA, CDR2 YSLEER. The CDR3 consists of 17 residues. The ends were cut back, 0 bases at V and 0 bases at J, with 11 bases in the middle. The CDR3 coding sequence is TGCGCCAGCAGCCAAGAATCCGGGTTCGCGAACACCGGGGAGCTGTTTTTT. Residues: CASSQESGFANTGELFF.

V usage is TRBV7-9 and J usage is TRBJ1-2, with D uncertain. Looked up from germline, CDR1 is SEHNR and CDR2 is FQNEAQ (reference sequence). Trimming pared 7 bases from V and 3 bases from J, leaving 12 bases between. The CDR3 loop spans 13 amino acids. The CDR3 spells CASTRSADYGYTF. The DNA of the CDR3 is TGTGCCAGCACCCGGTCGGCAGACTATGGCTACACCTTC.

The chain has TRBV6-2 or TRBV6-3 and TRBJ2-7, with TRBD1 identical over 7 bases. The trim removed 7 bases at V and 0 bases at J, leaving 6 bases unmatched. Looked up from germline, CDR1 is MNHEY and CDR2 is SVGEGT. This CDR3 region has 14 residues. CDR3 sequence reads: CASKMTGSSYEQYV. The CDR3 DNA is TGTGCCAGCAAGATGACAGGGAGCTCCTACGAGCAGTACGTC.

The CDR3 here is CASRSFSQVIGYTF. Here the CDR3 DNA reads TGTGCCAGCAGGTCCTTCTCCCAGGTTATAGGCTACACCTTC. The rearrangement joins TRBV28 to TRBJ1-2; D call uncertain. This CDR3 is built from 14 residues. Per the germline V gene, CDR1 is MDHEN and CDR2 is SYDVKM. V was trimmed by 6 bases and J by 8 bases, leaving 19 bases between them.

The chain uses TRBV10-2 and TRBJ1-1, with TRBD1 matching 7 bases. Germline-derived CDR1 and CDR2 are WSHSY and SAAADI. Losses at the gene ends were 2 bases for V and 4 bases for J; bases not matched to a gene: 7. The CDR3 length is 15 residues. The CDR3 DNA is TGCGCCAGCAGTGAGGATCAGGGGGGCGTCACTGAAGCTTTCTTT. Residues: CASSEDQGGVTEAFF.

The chain employs TRBV25-1 and TRBJ2-5; 8 nucleotides match TRBD1. Germline assignment: CDR1 MGHDK and CDR2 SYGVNS. V lost 0 bases to trimming and J lost 5 bases; unmatched junction nucleotides: 8. The CDR3 spans 16 residues. The CDR3 loop is CASSEYRTGSRETQYF. The CDR3 bases are TGTGCCAGCAGTGAATACCGGACAGGGAGTCGGGAGACCCAGTACTTC.